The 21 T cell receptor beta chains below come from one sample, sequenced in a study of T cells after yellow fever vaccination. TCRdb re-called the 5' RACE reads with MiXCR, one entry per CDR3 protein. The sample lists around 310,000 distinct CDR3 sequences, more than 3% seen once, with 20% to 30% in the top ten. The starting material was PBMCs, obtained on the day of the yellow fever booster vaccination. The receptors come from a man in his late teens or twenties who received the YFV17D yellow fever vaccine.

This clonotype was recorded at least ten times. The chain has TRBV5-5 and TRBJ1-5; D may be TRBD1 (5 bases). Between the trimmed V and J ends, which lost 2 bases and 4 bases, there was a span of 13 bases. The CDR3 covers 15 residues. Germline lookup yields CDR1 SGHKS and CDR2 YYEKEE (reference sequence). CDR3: CASSFGTVPNQPQHF. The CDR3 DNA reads TGTGCCAGCAGCTTTGGGACGGTTCCTAATCAGCCCCAGCATTTT.

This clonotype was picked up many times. CDR3 in DNA: TGTGCCAGTAGTATTAACCCGGGGGCCTACGAGCAGTACTTC. Its translation is CASSINPGAYEQYF. The rearrangement links TRBV19 to TRBJ2-7; D may be TRBD2 (6 bases). With 3 bases removed from V and 2 bases from J, the gap between germline ends came to 11 bases. From germline, CDR1 is LNHDA and CDR2 SQIVND (reference sequence). This CDR3 spans 14 amino acids.

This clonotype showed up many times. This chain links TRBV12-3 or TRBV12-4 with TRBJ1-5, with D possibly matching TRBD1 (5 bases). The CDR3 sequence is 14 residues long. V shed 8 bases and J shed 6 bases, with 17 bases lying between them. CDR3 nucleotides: TGTGCCAGCCGCCGGCCAGGGAAGTTTCAGCCCCAGCATTTT. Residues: CASRRPGKFQPQHF.

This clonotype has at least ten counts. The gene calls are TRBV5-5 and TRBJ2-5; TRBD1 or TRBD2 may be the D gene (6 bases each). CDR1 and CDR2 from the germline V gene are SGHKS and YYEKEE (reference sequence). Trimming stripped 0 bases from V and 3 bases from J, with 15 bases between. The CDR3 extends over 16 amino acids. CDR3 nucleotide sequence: TGTGCCAGCAGCTTGGAAGGATGGGGGGCGGAAGAGACCCAGTACTTC. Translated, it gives CASSLEGWGAEETQYF.

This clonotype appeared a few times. The CDR3 DNA reads as TGTGCCACCAGCAGAGATGGGCCAGTCTACGAGCAGTACTTC. It specifies CATSRDGPVYEQYF. This chain links TRBV15 with TRBJ2-7; D is undetermined. V lost 0 bases to trimming and J lost 3 bases, with 9 bases between them. Germline V gives CDR1 LNHNV, CDR2 YYDKDF (reference sequence). The CDR3 is made up of 14 amino acids. Together with reference TRBV15 and TRBJ2-7, the CDR3 gives the full variable domain: DAMVIQNPRYQVTQFGKPVTLSCSQTLNHNVMYWYQQKSSQAPKLLFHYYDKDFNNEADTPDNFQSRRPNTSFCFLDIRSPGLGDTAMYLCATSRDGPVYEQYFGPGTRLTVT.

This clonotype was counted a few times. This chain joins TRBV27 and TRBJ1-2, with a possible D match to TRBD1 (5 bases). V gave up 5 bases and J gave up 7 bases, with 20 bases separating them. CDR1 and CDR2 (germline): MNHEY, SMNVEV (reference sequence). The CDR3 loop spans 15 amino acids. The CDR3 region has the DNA TGTGCCAGCAGTCGCCGGGACGGTGGGGTTGGTGGCTACACCTTC. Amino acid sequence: CASSRRDGGVGGYTF.

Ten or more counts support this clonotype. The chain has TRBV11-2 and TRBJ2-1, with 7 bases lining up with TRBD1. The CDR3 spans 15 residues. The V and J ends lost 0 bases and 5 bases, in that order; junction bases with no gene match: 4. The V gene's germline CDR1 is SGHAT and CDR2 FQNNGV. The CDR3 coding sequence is TGTGCCAGCAGCTTAGACAGGGGGACCCACAATGAGCAGTTCTTC. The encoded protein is CASSLDRGTHNEQFF. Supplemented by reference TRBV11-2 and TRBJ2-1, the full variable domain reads EAGVAQSPRYKIIEKRQSVAFWCNPISGHATLYWYQQILGQGPKLLIQFQNNGVVDDSQLPKDRFSAERLKGVDSTLKIQPAKLEDSAVYLCASSLDRGTHNEQFFGPGTRLTVL.

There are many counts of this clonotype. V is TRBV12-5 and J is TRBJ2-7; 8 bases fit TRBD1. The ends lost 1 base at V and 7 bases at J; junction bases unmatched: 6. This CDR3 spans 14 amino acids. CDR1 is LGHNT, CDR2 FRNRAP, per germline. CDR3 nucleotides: TGTGCTAGTGGTTTGGGGCAGGGGGCTGGGGAGCAGTACTTC. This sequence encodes CASGLGQGAGEQYF.

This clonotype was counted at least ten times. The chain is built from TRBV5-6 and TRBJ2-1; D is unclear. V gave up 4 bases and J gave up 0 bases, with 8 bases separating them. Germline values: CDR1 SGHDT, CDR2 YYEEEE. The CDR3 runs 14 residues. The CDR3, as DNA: TGTGCCAGCAGCCAGTTGAGCTCCTACAATGAGCAGTTCTTC. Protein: CASSQLSSYNEQFF.

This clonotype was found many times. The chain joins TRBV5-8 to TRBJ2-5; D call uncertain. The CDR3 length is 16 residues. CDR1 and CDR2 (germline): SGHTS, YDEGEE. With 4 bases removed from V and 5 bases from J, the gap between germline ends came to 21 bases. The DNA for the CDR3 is TGTGCCAGCAGCCCCGGAATGAGGCTTAACGGGGAGACCCAGTACTTC. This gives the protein CASSPGMRLNGETQYF.

CDR3 in amino acids: CASSLGRELGEQFF. The DNA of the CDR3 is TGTGCCAGCAGCTTAGGCAGGGAACTCGGTGAGCAGTTCTTC. The chain carries TRBV7-2 and TRBJ2-1, with D possibly TRBD1 on 5 matching bases. This CDR3 region has 14 residues. Germline V gene sequence: CDR1 SGHTA, CDR2 FQGNSA. The germline V and J ends were trimmed by 1 base and 9 bases, with 13 bases remaining between them.

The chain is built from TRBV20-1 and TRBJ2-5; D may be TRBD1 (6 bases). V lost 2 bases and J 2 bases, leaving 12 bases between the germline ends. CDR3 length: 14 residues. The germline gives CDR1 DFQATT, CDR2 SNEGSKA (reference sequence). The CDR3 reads CSARPTGNQETQYF. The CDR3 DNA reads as TGCAGTGCTAGACCAACAGGGAATCAAGAGACCCAGTACTTC.

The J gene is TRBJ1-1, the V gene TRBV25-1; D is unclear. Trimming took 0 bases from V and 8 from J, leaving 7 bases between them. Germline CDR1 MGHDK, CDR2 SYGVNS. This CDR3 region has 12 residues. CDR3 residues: CASSEYGAEAFF. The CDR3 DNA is TGTGCCAGCAGTGAATATGGTGCGGAAGCTTTCTTT.

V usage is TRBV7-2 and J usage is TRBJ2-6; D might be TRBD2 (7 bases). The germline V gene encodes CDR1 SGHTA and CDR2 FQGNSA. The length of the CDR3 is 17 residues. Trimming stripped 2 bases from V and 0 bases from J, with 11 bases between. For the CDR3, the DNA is TGTGCCAGCAGCTTACGGGGGGCCCGCTCTGGGGCCAACGTCCTGACTTTC. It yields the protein CASSLRGARSGANVLTF.

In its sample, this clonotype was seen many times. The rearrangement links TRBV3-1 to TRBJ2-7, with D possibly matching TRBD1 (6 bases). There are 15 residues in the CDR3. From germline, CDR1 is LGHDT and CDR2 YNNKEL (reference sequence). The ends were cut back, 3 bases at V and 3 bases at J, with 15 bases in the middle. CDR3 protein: CASSQPGTQIYEQYF. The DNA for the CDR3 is TGTGCCAGCAGCCAGCCCGGGACACAGATCTACGAGCAGTACTTC.

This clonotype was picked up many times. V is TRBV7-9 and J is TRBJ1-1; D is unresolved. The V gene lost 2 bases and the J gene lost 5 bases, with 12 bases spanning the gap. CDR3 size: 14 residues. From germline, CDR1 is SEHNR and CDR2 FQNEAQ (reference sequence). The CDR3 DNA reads TGTGCCAGCAGCTTAATCGAAGGGATTACTGAAGCTTTCTTT. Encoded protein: CASSLIEGITEAFF.

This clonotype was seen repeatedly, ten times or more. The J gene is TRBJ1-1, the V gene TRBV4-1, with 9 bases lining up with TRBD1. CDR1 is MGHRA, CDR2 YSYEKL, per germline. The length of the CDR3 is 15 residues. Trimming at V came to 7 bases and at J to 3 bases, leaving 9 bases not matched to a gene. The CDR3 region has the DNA TGCGCCAGCACCGCCAACAGGGGGCTCGACACTGAAGCTTTCTTT. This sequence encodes CASTANRGLDTEAFF.

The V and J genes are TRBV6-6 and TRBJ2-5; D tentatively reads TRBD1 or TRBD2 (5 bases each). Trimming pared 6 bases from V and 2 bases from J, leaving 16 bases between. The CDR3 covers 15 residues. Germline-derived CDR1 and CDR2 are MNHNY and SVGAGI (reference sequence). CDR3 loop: CASSRPGSGQETQYF. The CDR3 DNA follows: TGTGCCAGCAGCCGACCAGGGAGCGGACAAGAGACCCAGTACTTC.

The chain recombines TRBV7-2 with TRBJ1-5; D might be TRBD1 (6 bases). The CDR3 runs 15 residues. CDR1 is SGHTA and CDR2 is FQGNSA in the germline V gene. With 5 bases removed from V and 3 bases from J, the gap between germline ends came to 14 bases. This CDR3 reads CASSPTGVTNQPQHF. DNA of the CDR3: TGTGCCAGCAGCCCGACAGGTGTTACCAATCAGCCCCAGCATTTT.

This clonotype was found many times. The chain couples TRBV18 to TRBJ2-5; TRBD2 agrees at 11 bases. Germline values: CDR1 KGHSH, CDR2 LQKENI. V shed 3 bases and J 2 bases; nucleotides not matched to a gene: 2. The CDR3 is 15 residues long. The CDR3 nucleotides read TGTGCCAGCTCACCGGGACTAGCGGCGCAAGAGACCCAGTACTTC. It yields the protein CASSPGLAAQETQYF.

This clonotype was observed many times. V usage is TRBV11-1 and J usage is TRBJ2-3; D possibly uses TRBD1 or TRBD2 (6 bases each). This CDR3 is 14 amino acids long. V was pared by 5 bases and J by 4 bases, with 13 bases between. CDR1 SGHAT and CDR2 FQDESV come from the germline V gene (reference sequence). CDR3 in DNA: TGTGCCAGCAGCGCGAACGGGGGCCCAGATACGCAGTATTTT. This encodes CASSANGGPDTQYF.